This TCR beta chain was profiled in a study of OX40 agonist ivuxolimab in advanced cancers. This clone came up a few times. Libraries were prepared by immunoSEQ multiplex PCR; TCRdb keeps only in-frame clonotypes and omits some of them. The sample holds over 40,000 clones; 70% to 90% are singletons and the top ten take 1.5%. Losses at the gene ends were 3 bases for V and 5 bases for J; bases not matched to a gene: 9. The CDR3 is made up of 14 amino acids. In germline, CDR1 is SQVTM, CDR2 ANQGSEA. The V call is TRBV29-1, the J call TRBJ1-1; 7 nucleotides match TRBD1. The sequenced sample was CD4+ or CD8+ T cells sorted from blood, obtained in a trial of the OX40 agonist ivuxolimab. This TCR came from an adult with an advanced solid tumor such as melanoma, head and neck, liver or kidney cancer. CDR3 bases: TGCAGCGTTGAGGCGGTGGCAGGGGGGACTGAAGCTTTCTTT. Protein: CSVEAVAGGTEAFF. Based on the CDR3 plus reference TRBV29-1 and TRBJ1-1, the full variable domain is SAVISQKPSRDICQRGTSLTIQCQVDSQVTMMFWYRQQPGQSLTLIATANQGSEATYESGFVIDKFPISRPNLTFSTLTVSNMSPEDSSIYLCSVEAVAGGTEAFFGQGTRLTVV.